The text below deals with one TCR beta chain. Its specificity is not known. It is unclear where the CDR3 begins or ends on the DNA, so no DNA is shown, and the CDR3 is as TCRdb lists it. This table comes from immunoSEQ multiplex PCR, and its TCRdb copy is limited to in-frame clones, with some not included. The sample yields tens of thousands of clones, around 93% seen once. These data are taken from a study of siplizumab effects on memory and regulatory T cells. The study's findings and limits: Suppressive capability of dividing Tregs from siplizumab cultures went unverified.

Ends included, the CDR3 has 12 residues. Germline-derived CDR1 and CDR2 are SGHNT and YYREEE (reference sequence). This chain links TRBV5-4 with TRBJ2-7; the table's D call TRBD1 went unverified against the DNA. The specimen sequenced was CD8+ T cells sorted from blood. The source is a human donor in good health. This CDR3 is CASSFGQGAKYF.